Sequencing of this T cell receptor (beta chain) was carried out in a study of T cell responses to AZD1222 COVID-19 vaccine (TCRdb year 2021). Regarding the study in general: TCR sequencing covered 233 trial participants: 200 to 220 given two doses of AZD1222 and 26 given two doses of MenACWY control vaccine. Trial participants were enrolled by age into subgroups of 18-55, 56-69 and 70-plus years, and about 150, 27 and 61 TCR-sequenced participants, respectively, were included in these subgroups.

The CDR3 regions of human TCRbeta chains were analyzed by immunosequencing. The source study handled its data this way. TCRs in the repertoires were compared against a reference library of SARS-CoV-2-specific TCRs that had been generated with the MIRA antigen-specificity platform. Breadth was defined as the fraction of unique TCRs that were SARS-CoV-2-associated. Depth was defined as the fraction of total T cells that were SARS-CoV-2-associated. Each spike-specific TCR was assigned to its reactive spike region and to a CD4 or CD8 class using the MIRA data. Log10-transformed breadth and depth values were compared by one-way ANOVA with Sidak's multiple comparisons tests. Entries here come from immuneACCESS through TCRdb and include only in-frame sequences with V and J called. Some clones fail to appear in such tables; in the studies checked, an unresolved V gene covers under half of the shortfall, and the cause of the remainder is unknown. V and J calls and clone size are those listed in that table; D and trimming were worked out from the DNA. The sample table shows 150,000 to 200,000 clones, and roughly nine tenths are seen once. Clones ranked in the top ten supply 0.85% to 1.2% of the sample.

As to this clone: It has no known antigen specificity. Base qualities were left out, and no much larger clone turns up one base away.

On the study overall, not on this receptor specifically: Epitopes outside the regions mutated in the B.1.351 and B.1.1.7 variants were reportedly recognized by nearly half of the unique spike-specific TCRs. A significant rise in spike-specific TCR breadth and depth was observed after two AZD1222 doses relative to day 0 and relative to MenACWY recipients. The 56-69-year group was small, and its depth increase did not reach significance, likely because of low power. The vaccine-associated CD4 TCRs covered the entire spike protein, and the dominant responses fell in regions 160-218 and 743-854. Because no day 14 peak-response samples were available, repertoires were characterized only after the peak T cell response. Participants were mostly white British, with more females than males. The authors suggested clonal diversity may have been underestimated. Conclusions about previously exposed vaccinees are limited, since just five to seven AZD1222 recipients were seropositive for SARS-CoV-2 at baseline.

The CDR3 holds 13 amino acids from the cysteine to the phenylalanine. The DNA shown is the 39-base CDR3, in frame from base 1. V loses 6 bases, J loses 0 bases, and the germline ends lie 8 bases apart. The CDR1 and CDR2 encoded by the germline V gene are SQVTM and ANQGSEA. The sample's time point, from its label and the paper: about 28 days (+/-7) after the second vaccine dose. AZD1222 recipients given second doses at about 4 weeks or at about 12 weeks were pooled, since spike-specific TCR depth and breadth were not found to differ between the two schedules. Vaccinee samples were obtained from the UK trials COV001 and COV002, which included a single-blind randomized controlled phase 2/3 trial of AZD1222 (ChAdOx1 nCoV-19) in healthy adults. Trial participant PBMC samples were collected at day 0 and day 28 after the second dose for TCRbeta chain sequencing.

The clonotype originates from an adult who received the AZD1222 COVID-19 vaccine. This sequence uses TRBV29-1 and TRBJ1-4; a tentative D call is TRBD1 (5 bases match). This specimen was peripheral blood, taken 28 days after the second AZD1222 dose. The CDR3 has the sequence CSVAGPTNEKLFF. DNA sequence: TGCAGCGTCGCGGGGCCAACTAATGAAAAACTGTTTTTT.